Shown below are 31 T cell receptor beta chains from a single sample sequenced in a study of T-cell memory formation after mild COVID-19. Using its own MiXCR run on the 5' RACE reads, TCRdb lists one record per CDR3 protein. The top ten hold roughly 41% of the sample, which has 55,000 to 70,000 distinct CDR3 sequences, approximately 30% seen once. The specimen was PBMCs or a T cell subset sorted from them (not recorded which). The receptors were sampled from a young man who had mild COVID-19 (a few samples of this study predate the infection). Cell type and time point are not known.

This rearrangement joins TRBV4-1 to TRBJ1-1; 9 bases agree with TRBD1. Germline V gene sequence: CDR1 MGHRA, CDR2 YSYEKL. This CDR3 is built from 15 residues. The V and J ends lost 3 bases and 5 bases, in that order; junction bases with no gene match: 7. As DNA, the CDR3 is TGCGCCAGCAGCCACGCCGGGACAGGGACTACTGAAGCTTTCTTT. Translated, it gives CASSHAGTGTTEAFF.

This chain links TRBV4-1 with TRBJ1-2; 7 bases align to TRBD1. The ends lost 4 bases at V and 2 bases at J; junction bases unmatched: 7. Per the germline V gene, CDR1 is MGHRA and CDR2 is YSYEKL. The CDR3 has 15 amino acids. This chain's CDR3 is CASSPISQGNYGYTF. The CDR3 region has the DNA TGCGCCAGCAGCCCAATCTCACAGGGGAACTATGGCTACACCTTC.

This clonotype was observed a handful of times. The rearrangement links TRBV19 to TRBJ2-1; D call uncertain. This CDR3 spans 15 amino acids. Trimming removed 0 bases at V and 8 bases at J, with 14 bases between. The germline CDR1 and CDR2 sequences are LNHDA and SQIVND (reference sequence). The CDR3 nucleotides read TGTGCCAGTAGTATAGATCGGACGTCTCGCCATGAGCAGTTCTTC. It is translated as CASSIDRTSRHEQFF.

This chain links TRBV7-2 with TRBJ2-3, with no clear D. CDR3 length: 13 residues. Between the trimmed V and J ends, which lost 0 bases and 2 bases, there was a span of 3 bases. Germline V CDR1 and CDR2: SGHTA, FQGNSA. The CDR3 region is CASSLANTDTQYF. The CDR3, as DNA: TGTGCCAGCAGCTTAGCTAACACAGATACGCAGTATTTT.

There are a few counts of this clonotype. The chain carries TRBV2 and TRBJ2-5; D gene ambiguous. This CDR3 has 14 amino acids. In germline, CDR1 is SNHLY, CDR2 FYNNEI. V was pared by 4 bases and J by 0 bases, with 9 bases between. CDR3 nucleotide sequence: TGTGCCAGCAGTGTGCCCGAGTACCAAGAGACCCAGTACTTC. Translated: CASSVPEYQETQYF.

The chain uses TRBV4-1 and TRBJ2-7; 7 positions agree with TRBD1. This CDR3 has 16 residues. V shed 1 base and J 4 bases; nucleotides not matched to a gene: 10. CDR1 and CDR2 from the germline V gene are MGHRA and YSYEKL. Here the CDR3 reads CASSQGPGDRAYEQYF. The CDR3 DNA reads TGCGCCAGCAGCCAAGGTCCCGGGGACAGAGCTTACGAGCAGTACTTC.

Only a few counts were recorded for this clonotype. This chain links TRBV3-1 with TRBJ2-1, with a tentative D call TRBD1 (6 bases). Looked up from germline, CDR1 is LGHDT and CDR2 is YNNKEL (reference sequence). The CDR3 is made up of 12 amino acids. With 3 bases removed from V and 8 bases from J, the gap between germline ends came to 8 bases. The CDR3 protein is CASSHRGHEQFF. CDR3 DNA: TGTGCCAGCAGCCACAGGGGACATGAGCAGTTCTTC.

The chain employs TRBV2 and TRBJ2-2; D remains ambiguous. Germline V gives CDR1 SNHLY, CDR2 FYNNEI. With 6 bases removed from V and 2 bases from J, the gap between germline ends came to 7 bases. The CDR3 spans 13 residues. CDR3 sequence: CASRGYNTGELFF. Written as DNA, the CDR3 is TGTGCCAGCAGAGGATATAACACCGGGGAGCTGTTTTTT.

The chain has TRBV4-3 and TRBJ2-1; D is possibly TRBD2 (6 bases). Trimming removed 0 bases at V and 3 bases at J, with 12 bases between. From germline, CDR1 is LGHNA and CDR2 YSLEER. This CDR3 spans 16 amino acids. CDR3 sequence: CASSQDGVGGYNEQFF. The DNA of the CDR3 is TGCGCCAGCAGCCAAGATGGGGTCGGGGGCTACAATGAGCAGTTCTTC.

This clonotype was recorded at least ten times. The chain carries TRBV27 and TRBJ2-3; no firm D call. Germline CDR1 and CDR2: MNHEY and SMNVEV (reference sequence). The V end lost 7 bases, the J end lost 0 bases, and 11 bases lay between the germline ends. The length of the CDR3 is 14 residues. CDR3 sequence (DNA): TGTGCCAGCACCCCTTTGACTAGCACAGATACGCAGTATTTT. Translated, it gives CASTPLTSTDTQYF.

V usage is TRBV28 and J usage is TRBJ1-5, with D possibly matching TRBD1 (6 bases). With 5 bases removed from V and 0 bases from J, the gap between germline ends came to 17 bases. CDR1 is MDHEN and CDR2 is SYDVKM in the germline V gene. This CDR3 has 17 residues. CDR3 nucleotide sequence: TGTGCCAGCAGTGGTGGGGACACGAGGGATAGCAATCAGCCCCAGCATTTT. Residues: CASSGGDTRDSNQPQHF.

Ten or more counts support this clonotype. The rearrangement uses TRBV4-2 and TRBJ1-6; D remains ambiguous. Trimming removed 0 bases at V and 13 bases at J, with 16 bases between. This CDR3 is built from 15 residues. Germline CDR1 and CDR2: LGHNA and YNFKEQ. The CDR3 spells CASSQDPGPEEPLHF. DNA for the CDR3: TGTGCCAGCAGCCAAGATCCCGGTCCGGAGGAGCCCCTCCACTTT.

This clonotype was counted between two and nine times. The chain couples TRBV2 to TRBJ2-3; possible D gene TRBD2, 6 bases. The CDR3 sequence is 15 residues long. Between the trimmed V and J ends, which lost 1 base and 3 bases, there was a span of 11 bases. Germline CDR1 SNHLY, CDR2 FYNNEI. CDR3 in amino acids: CASSEGGGATDTQYF. CDR3 bases: TGTGCCAGCAGTGAAGGGGGCGGGGCAACAGATACGCAGTATTTT.

The sample holds a few counts of this clonotype. DNA for the CDR3: TGTGCCAGCAGCCCGGCGGGGAATTCACCCCTCCACTTT. It codes for CASSPAGNSPLHF. The J gene is TRBJ1-6, the V gene TRBV7-9; D uncertain. V lost 5 bases and J lost 7, with 9 bases in between. The germline V gene encodes CDR1 SEHNR and CDR2 FQNEAQ (reference sequence). This CDR3 comprises 13 residues.

V and J are TRBV6-5 and TRBJ1-5; D is undetermined. Trimming pared 2 bases from V and 3 bases from J, leaving 8 bases between. The germline gives CDR1 MNHEY, CDR2 SVGAGI. The CDR3 has 14 residues. CDR3 loop: CASSYRANNQPQHF. The CDR3 DNA is TGTGCCAGCAGTTACAGGGCAAACAATCAGCCCCAGCATTTT.

V gene TRBV12-3 or TRBV12-4 combines with J gene TRBJ2-1; maybe TRBD1 (5 bases). Trimming removed 3 bases from V and 7 bases from J, with 10 bases in between. The CDR3 sequence is 13 residues long. Here the CDR3 reads CASSFARGNEQFF. The CDR3 bases are TGTGCCAGCAGTTTTGCTAGGGGTAATGAGCAGTTCTTC.

This clonotype has only a few counts. V gene TRBV4-1 combines with J gene TRBJ2-1, with unresolved D. Germline loops: CDR1 MGHRA, CDR2 YSYEKL. This CDR3 contains 14 residues. Between the trimmed V and J ends, which lost 1 base and 6 bases, there was a span of 10 bases. The CDR3, as DNA: TGCGCCAGCAGCCAAGGAGTGGTGGGCAATGAGCAGTTCTTC. This codes for CASSQGVVGNEQFF.

This clonotype turned up a few times. Its ends do not fully match the called genes, so a read error is possible. The CDR3 nucleotides are TGTGCCATCAGTTACTCCAGGGTCGCCCTCGAGCAGTACTTC. Translated: CAISYSRVALEQYF. The V gene is TRBV6-5, the J gene TRBJ2-7; TRBD1 is a possible D gene (5 bases). CDR1 and CDR2 (germline): MNHEY, SVGAGI. The CDR3 consists of 14 residues.

This clonotype was seen more than once but under ten times. V usage is TRBV20-1 and J usage is TRBJ1-1; TRBD1 matches at 7 bases. The CDR3 is 11 amino acids. After removal of 1 base from V and 10 bases from J, the junction contained 3 bases not matched to a gene. Germline V lookup: CDR1 DFQATT, CDR2 SNEGSKA (reference sequence). DNA for the CDR3: TGCAGTGCTAGAGTGGACAGGCGAGCTTTCTTT. This gives the protein CSARVDRRAFF.

In this sample, this clonotype turned up a few times. The chain joins TRBV12-3 or TRBV12-4 to TRBJ2-5; the D is unclear. The CDR3 is 13 amino acids. The V and J ends lost 2 bases and 5 bases respectively, with 9 bases between them. CDR3 DNA sequence: TGTGCCAGCAGTTTACTAGTTCACGAGACCCAGTACTTC. It is translated as CASSLLVHETQYF.

The chain joins TRBV6-5 to TRBJ2-3, with TRBD1 identical over 8 bases. The CDR3 totals 15 residues. The germline CDR1 and CDR2 sequences are MNHEY and SVGAGI. The trim removed 10 bases at V and 2 bases at J, leaving 11 bases unmatched. The CDR3: CATSIQGAYTDTQYF. For the CDR3, the DNA is TGTGCCACCTCGATTCAGGGGGCTTACACAGATACGCAGTATTTT.

CDR3 in DNA: TGTGCCAGCAGCTTGAGGGGTTCCTACGAGCAGTACTTC. As protein: CASSLRGSYEQYF. The J gene is TRBJ2-7, the V gene TRBV5-6, with D perhaps matching TRBD1 (5 bases). Germline-derived CDR1 and CDR2 are SGHDT and YYEEEE. This CDR3 has 13 amino acids. Trimming left V 1 base short and J 1 base short, with 6 bases between. Together with reference TRBV5-6 and TRBJ2-7, the CDR3 gives the full variable domain: DAGVTQSPTHLIKTRGQQVTLRCSPKSGHDTVSWYQQALGQGPQFIFQYYEEEERQRGNFPDRFSGHQFPNYSSELNVNALLLGDSALYLCASSLRGSYEQYFGPGTRLTVT.

This chain connects TRBV29-1 to TRBJ2-3; 10 nucleotides match TRBD1. Germline V gene data show CDR1 as SQVTM and CDR2 as ANQGSEA. The trim removed 2 bases at V and 6 bases at J, leaving 5 bases unmatched. The CDR3 has 14 amino acids. DNA of the CDR3: TGCAGCGTTGAATTAGAGGACAGGGGGGATACGCAGTATTTT. As protein: CSVELEDRGDTQYF.

This chain joins TRBV7-6 and TRBJ2-5; a weak D match, TRBD1 (5 bases). Germline V gives CDR1 SGHVS, CDR2 FNYEAQ. The CDR3 extends over 12 amino acids. The V end was cut by 6 bases, the J end by 3 bases, with 8 bases between. This CDR3 is CASREGEETQYF. As DNA, the CDR3 is TGTGCCAGCAGGGAAGGGGAAGAGACCCAGTACTTC.

The chain couples TRBV24-1 to TRBJ2-3; the D is unclear. From germline, CDR1 is KGHDR and CDR2 SFDVKD. Trimming took off 10 bases at V and 0 bases at J, with 13 bases between the two ends. This CDR3 has 14 amino acids. The CDR3 here is CATQSAASTDTQYF. The CDR3, as DNA: TGTGCCACACAGTCCGCAGCTAGCACAGATACGCAGTATTTT.

This chain uses TRBV7-2 with TRBJ2-5; 8 nucleotides line up with TRBD2. Germline trimming cut 3 bases from V and 3 bases from J; bases unmatched to any gene: 9. Germline-derived CDR1 and CDR2 are SGHTA and FQGNSA. This CDR3 comprises 16 residues. CDR3 DNA: TGTGCCAGCAGCTTTCGAAGCGGGACTAGGGAAGAGACCCAGTACTTC. This translates into CASSFRSGTREETQYF.

This chain connects TRBV6-5 to TRBJ1-1; D gene unclear. The CDR3 contains 13 residues. Germline V gene lookup returns CDR1 MNHEY and CDR2 SVGAGI. Trimming removed 2 bases at V and 3 bases at J, with 7 bases between. CDR3 DNA: TGTGCCAGCAGTTACCGGGAGGACACTGAAGCTTTCTTT. Translating it yields CASSYREDTEAFF.

V and J are TRBV5-6 and TRBJ2-2, with TRBD1 as a possible D gene (5 bases). This CDR3 comprises 16 residues. With 2 bases removed from V and 1 base from J, the gap between germline ends came to 12 bases. Germline V lookup: CDR1 SGHDT, CDR2 YYEEEE. The DNA for the CDR3 is TGTGCCAGCAGCTTTGGGGCGCTCCAGAACACCGGGGAGCTGTTTTTT. As protein: CASSFGALQNTGELFF.

The chain joins TRBV9 to TRBJ1-6; 7 positions match TRBD1. This CDR3 is 16 amino acids long. The junction had 11 bases not matched to a gene; V was cut back by 4 bases and J by 7 bases. Germline CDR1 and CDR2: SGDLS and YYNGEE. CDR3 loop: CASSYHRDSENSPLHF. DNA of the CDR3: TGTGCCAGCAGCTATCACCGGGACAGCGAAAATTCACCCCTCCACTTT.

This chain links TRBV29-1 with TRBJ2-5; no clear D. This CDR3 is built from 13 residues. CDR1 SQVTM and CDR2 ANQGSEA come from the germline V gene. V was cut by 4 bases and J by 0 bases, with 9 bases left in between. The CDR3 bases are TGCAGCGTTGTTAAGGAGAACCAAGAGACCCAGTACTTC. It codes for CSVVKENQETQYF.

This clonotype has more than one count but fewer than ten. The chain combines TRBV11-2 with TRBJ2-1; TRBD1 agrees at 9 bases. After removal of 1 base from V and 7 bases from J, the junction contained 11 bases not matched to a gene. CDR3 size: 17 residues. Germline V gene lookup returns CDR1 SGHAT and CDR2 FQNNGV. The DNA of the CDR3 is TGTGCCAGCAGCTTAGGGGGAGGACAGGGGTTTTTGAATGAGCAGTTCTTC. Translating it yields CASSLGGGQGFLNEQFF.